This T cell receptor (beta chain) was captured in a study of regulatory T cells in long-lasting Graves disease. According to the study, TCR beta libraries were built with iRepertoire HTBI primers and CDR3-region Arm-PCR. Using its own MiXCR run on the multiplex PCR reads, TCRdb lists one record per CDR3 protein. Of roughly 610,000 distinct CDR3 sequences in the sample, 15% to 20% are singletons; the top ten hold 15% to 20%. Time point described: newly diagnosed GD, antithyroid drugs for less than 3 months. Construction of the TCR library relied on RNA isolated from PBMCs. The CDR3 is 17 residues long. The V segment lost 7 bases and the J segment 0 bases; nucleotides outside the gene matches: 12. This sample also belongs to another study, concerning T cells in Graves' hyperthyroidism and ophthalmopathy. From that report: First-round RT-PCR of the TCR CDR3 relied on the HTBI primer set.

The receptor was derived from a woman aged 25 to 39 with Graves disease. The material was peripheral blood mononuclear cells (PBMCs), obtained at new diagnosis, from a patient treated with antithyroid drugs. The chain couples TRBV12-3 or TRBV12-4 to TRBJ1-5; 7 bases are shared with TRBD1. CDR3 residues: CASTTWTGSYSNQPQHF. Here the CDR3 DNA reads TGTGCCAGCACCACTTGGACAGGCTCTTATAGCAATCAGCCCCAGCATTTT.